Listed below are T cell receptor beta chains from one sample, sequenced in a study of T cells in Graves' hyperthyroidism and ophthalmopathy. In TCRdb, the multiplex PCR reads were re-called with MiXCR into one record per CDR3 protein. The repertoire consists of a few hundred thousand distinct CDR3 sequences, with approximately 44% occurring once and the leading ten covering around 7.7%. Sequencing used peripheral blood or thyroid tissue (not recorded which). The receptors stem from a woman younger than 35 with Graves' hyperthyroidism. CDR3s include the opening cysteine and the closing phenylalanine or tryptophan. The D gene is left open where the match is weak. Some rows mark clone size as missing; the rest say once, few, many or name a class of expanded clone.

d_call	v_call	clone_size	j_call	cdr3_aa	cdr3_nt
NA	TRBV10-3	many	TRBJ2-7	CAIAPRAPYEQYF	TGTGCCATCGCGCCCCGTGCGCCCTACGAGCAGTACTTC
NA	TRBV13	many	TRBJ2-6	CASSLPPGANVLTF	TGTGCCAGCAGCCTCCCCCCTGGGGCCAACGTCCTGACTTTC
NA	TRBV20-1	NA	TRBJ1-1	CSDRTTGYRNTEAFF	TGCAGTGATAGAACCACGGGGTACCGGAACACTGAAGCTTTCTTT
TRBD2	TRBV20-1	NA	TRBJ2-3	CSASYRGRGGTDTQYF	TGCAGTGCTAGCTACCGCGGGAGGGGGGGCACAGATACGCAGTATTTT
NA	TRBV12-3/TRBV12-4	NA	TRBJ2-7	CASSLGGQEGEQYF	TGTGCCAGCAGTTTGGGGGGACAAGAAGGCGAGCAGTACTTC
TRBD2	TRBV4-1	many	TRBJ2-5	CASSQPGTSGRETQYF	TGCGCCAGCAGCCAACCCGGGACTAGCGGGAGAGAGACCCAGTACTTC
TRBD1	TRBV7-2	NA	TRBJ2-1	CASSLTGDNNEQFF	TGTGCCAGCAGCTTGACAGGGGATAACAATGAGCAGTTCTTC
TRBD1	TRBV10-3	NA	TRBJ1-2	CAISTGWGTGMRYTF	TGTGCCATCAGTACTGGCTGGGGGACAGGGATGCGCTACACCTTC
NA	TRBV4-1	many	TRBJ2-2	CASSRGYSGELFF	TGCGCCAGCAGCCGGGGCTACTCCGGGGAGCTGTTTTTT
NA	TRBV3-1	many	TRBJ1-1	CASSLRQWGDTEAFF	TGTGCCAGCAGCCTCCGACAGTGGGGGGACACTGAAGCTTTCTTT
NA	TRBV20-1	many	TRBJ2-7	CSARPGAIGYEQYF	TGCAGTGCTAGGCCCGGGGCCATTGGCTACGAGCAGTACTTC
TRBD1	TRBV12-3/TRBV12-4	few	TRBJ1-5	CASSFRPPGQGNQPQHF	TGTGCCAGCAGTTTCCGACCACCGGGACAGGGCAATCAGCCCCAGCATTTT
TRBD2	TRBV7-6	NA	TRBJ2-5	CASSLLLPGGPGETQYF	TGTGCCAGCAGCTTACTACTACCGGGAGGGCCGGGAGAGACCCAGTACTTC
TRBD2	TRBV27	many	TRBJ2-7	CASSSLTSSYEQYF	TGTGCCAGCAGTTCTTTGACTAGCTCATACGAGCAGTACTTC
TRBD1	TRBV12-5	NA	TRBJ1-6	CASGSGTGANSPLHF	TGTGCTAGTGGTTCCGGGACAGGGGCAAATTCACCCCTCCACTTT
NA	TRBV24-1	many	TRBJ1-5	CATSDYDDQPQHF	TGTGCCACCAGTGATTACGACGACCAGCCCCAGCATTTT
NA	TRBV7-9	many	TRBJ1-1	CASSLVQQGGKAFF	TGTGCCAGCAGCTTAGTGCAGCAGGGCGGGAAAGCTTTCTTT
NA	TRBV7-8	NA	TRBJ1-5	CASSLDMGGNRPQHF	TGTGCCAGCAGCTTGGACATGGGGGGCAATCGGCCCCAGCATTTT
NA	TRBV15	few	TRBJ2-1	CATSRDEGNEQFF	TGTGCCACCAGCAGAGATGAAGGCAATGAGCAGTTCTTC
TRBD1	TRBV24-1	NA	TRBJ2-7	CAPGTGFGYEQYF	TGTGCACCAGGGACAGGCTTTGGCTACGAGCAGTACTTC
TRBD1	TRBV9	few	TRBJ2-7	CARSGQDYYEQYF	TGTGCTAGATCGGGACAGGACTACTACGAGCAGTACTTC
NA	TRBV2	NA	TRBJ2-5	CASSVIAGGGLGETQYF	TGTGCCAGCAGTGTGATTGCAGGGGGCGGACTAGGGGAGACCCAGTACTTC
NA	TRBV7-8	few	TRBJ2-3	CASSLNRGDTQYF	TGTGCCAGCAGCTTAAATCGCGGGGATACGCAGTATTTT
NA	TRBV10-3	many	TRBJ1-3	CAISESRGAGNTIYF	TGTGCCATCAGTGAGTCGAGGGGGGCCGGAAACACCATATATTTT
NA	TRBV2	many	TRBJ1-1	CASSRGLNTEAFF	TGCGCCAGCAGTCGTGGATTGAACACTGAAGCTTTCTTT
TRBD1	TRBV29-1	NA	TRBJ2-5	CSVEAPGQGMETQYF	TGCAGCGTGGAAGCTCCGGGACAGGGCATGGAGACCCAGTACTTC
TRBD2	TRBV20-1	many	TRBJ2-5	CSALWGGERRETQYF	TGCAGTGCTCTTTGGGGGGGGGAGAGAAGGGAGACCCAGTACTTC
TRBD1	TRBV29-1	NA	TRBJ2-6	CSVPPGQGASSGANVLTF	TGCAGCGTTCCACCGGGACAGGGGGCGAGTTCCGGGGCCAACGTCCTGACTTTC
NA	TRBV7-6	NA	TRBJ2-7	CASSEGWSSYEQYF	TGTGCCAGCAGCGAAGGATGGAGCTCCTACGAGCAGTACTTC
NA	TRBV19	NA	TRBJ2-6	CASTVDLSGANVLTF	TGTGCCAGTACGGTTGATCTCTCTGGGGCCAACGTCCTGACTTTC
TRBD2	TRBV7-9	NA	TRBJ2-2	CASSPGLAITGGLFF	TGTGCCAGCAGCCCGGGACTAGCGATCACCGGGGGGCTGTTTTTT
NA	TRBV20-1	few	TRBJ1-4	CSASFAGRVDEKLFF	TGCAGTGCTAGTTTTGCGGGCAGGGTGGATGAAAAACTGTTTTTT
NA	TRBV7-3	few	TRBJ2-1	CASSRRGFGNEQFF	TGTGCCAGCAGCCGACGGGGATTCGGAAATGAGCAGTTCTTC
TRBD1	TRBV5-8	NA	TRBJ1-4	CASSGTGNYKKLFF	TGTGCCAGCAGCGGGACAGGGAATTATAAAAAACTGTTTTTT
NA	TRBV5-1	once	TRBJ1-1	CASRTGRDTEAFF	TGCGCCAGCCGCACCGGCAGGGACACTGAAGCTTTCTTT
TRBD1	TRBV7-9	NA	TRBJ2-2	CASSLITGGANTGELFF	TGTGCCAGCAGCCTTATCACAGGGGGCGCGAACACCGGGGAGCTGTTTTTT
NA	TRBV7-9	NA	TRBJ1-2	CASSSPDKGGYTF	TGTGCCAGCAGCTCGCCGGACAAGGGAGGCTACACCTTC
TRBD1	TRBV13	many	TRBJ1-2	CASSLGWQGENYGYTF	TGTGCCAGCAGCTTAGGTTGGCAGGGGGAGAACTATGGCTACACCTTC
NA	TRBV9	NA	TRBJ2-3	CASSPGDSAGDTQYF	TGTGCCAGCAGCCCCGGGGATAGCGCTGGAGATACGCAGTATTTT
NA	TRBV5-1	many	TRBJ1-2	CASSHAQGNPTYTF	TGCGCCAGCAGCCACGCACAGGGTAACCCCACCTACACCTTC
NA	TRBV12-3/TRBV12-4	many	TRBJ1-6	CASSSDGRSYNSPLHF	TGTGCCAGCAGCTCGGACGGCCGCTCCTATAATTCACCCCTCCACTTT
NA	TRBV12-3/TRBV12-4	few	TRBJ2-5	CASSHLMNREETQYF	TGTGCCAGCAGCCACTTGATGAACAGGGAAGAGACCCAGTACTTC
NA	TRBV18	NA	TRBJ1-5	CASSPSLGQGQPQHF	TGTGCCAGCTCACCGTCACTGGGGCAGGGTCAGCCCCAGCATTTT
NA	TRBV19	NA	TRBJ2-5	CASSIGDKEETQYF	TGTGCCAGTAGTATAGGGGACAAGGAAGAGACCCAGTACTTC
NA	TRBV20-1	many	TRBJ1-2	CSASTLPGIRWGGYTF	TGCAGTGCTAGCACACTCCCGGGAATTCGTTGGGGGGGCTACACCTTC